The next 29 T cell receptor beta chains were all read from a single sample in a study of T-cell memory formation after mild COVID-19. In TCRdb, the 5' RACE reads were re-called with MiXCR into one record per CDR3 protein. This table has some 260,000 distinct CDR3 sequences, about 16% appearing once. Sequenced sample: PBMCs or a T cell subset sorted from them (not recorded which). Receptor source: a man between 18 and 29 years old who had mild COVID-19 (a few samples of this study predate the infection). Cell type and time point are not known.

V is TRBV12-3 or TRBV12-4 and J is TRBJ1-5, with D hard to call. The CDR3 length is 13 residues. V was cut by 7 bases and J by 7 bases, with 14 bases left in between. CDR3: CASKGSGMQPQHF. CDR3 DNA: TGTGCCAGCAAGGGTAGCGGGATGCAGCCCCAGCATTTT.

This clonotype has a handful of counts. The CDR3: CASRPTDRGNTEAFF. The CDR3 DNA sequence: TGCGCCAGCCGCCCCACCGACAGGGGTAATACTGAAGCTTTCTTT. This sequence joins TRBV5-1 and TRBJ1-1; 8 nucleotides match TRBD1. The germline V gene has CDR1 SGHRS and CDR2 YFSETQ. This CDR3 contains 15 residues. The trim removed 7 bases at V and 5 bases at J, leaving 13 bases unmatched.

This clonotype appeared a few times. The CDR3 DNA sequence: TGCGCCAGCAGCCAAGATGAAGGGGTCGCCGGGGAGCTGTTTTTT. The encoded protein is CASSQDEGVAGELFF. The chain couples TRBV4-3 to TRBJ2-2, with D tentatively TRBD1 (5 bases). Trimming took off 0 bases at V and 6 bases at J, with 11 bases between the two ends. CDR1 LGHNA and CDR2 YSLEER come from the germline V gene. The CDR3 runs 15 residues.

The CDR3 DNA reads as TGTGCCAGCAGGCCCATTAGTTTGAGAGAGCCGTACGATGAGACCCAGTACTTC. Amino acid sequence: CASRPISLREPYDETQYF. V usage is TRBV12-3 or TRBV12-4 and J usage is TRBJ2-5, with unresolved D. Trimming cost V 6 bases and J 5 bases, with 28 bases left between them. CDR3 length equals 18 residues.

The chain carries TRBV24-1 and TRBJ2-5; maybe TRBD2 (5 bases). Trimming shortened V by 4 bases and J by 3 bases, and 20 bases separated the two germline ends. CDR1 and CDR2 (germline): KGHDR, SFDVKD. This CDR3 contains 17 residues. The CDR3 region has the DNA TGTGCCACCAGTGACCCGTCTGAAGTAGGAGCGGAAGAGACCCAGTACTTC. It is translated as CATSDPSEVGAEETQYF.

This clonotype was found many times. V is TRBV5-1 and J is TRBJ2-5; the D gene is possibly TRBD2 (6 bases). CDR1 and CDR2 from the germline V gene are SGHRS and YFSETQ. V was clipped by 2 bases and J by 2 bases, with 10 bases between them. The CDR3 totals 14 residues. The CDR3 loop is CASSLLALQETQYF. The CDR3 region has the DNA TGCGCCAGCAGCTTACTAGCCTTACAAGAGACCCAGTACTTC.

The DNA for the CDR3 is TGTGCCTGGACCACCGGACAGGGAGTTAGGGGCTACACCTTC. Translation gives CAWTTGQGVRGYTF. The rearrangement links TRBV30 to TRBJ1-2, with 8 bases matching TRBD1. Germline assignment: CDR1 GTSNPN and CDR2 SVGIG (reference sequence). This CDR3 spans 14 amino acids. The trim removed 4 bases at V and 8 bases at J, leaving 12 bases unmatched.

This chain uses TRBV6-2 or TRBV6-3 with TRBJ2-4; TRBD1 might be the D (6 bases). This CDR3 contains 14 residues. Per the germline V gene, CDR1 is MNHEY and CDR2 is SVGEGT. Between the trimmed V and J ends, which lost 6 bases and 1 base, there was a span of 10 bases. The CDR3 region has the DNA TGTGCCAGCAGCGGTACAGGGGCCAAAAACATTCAGTACTTC. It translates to CASSGTGAKNIQYF.

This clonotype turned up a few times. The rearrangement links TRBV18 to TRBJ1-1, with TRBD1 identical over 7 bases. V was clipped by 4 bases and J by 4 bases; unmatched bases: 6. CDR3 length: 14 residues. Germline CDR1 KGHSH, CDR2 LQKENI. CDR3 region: CASSLGTALTEAFF. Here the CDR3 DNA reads TGTGCCAGCTCACTTGGGACAGCCCTCACTGAAGCTTTCTTT.

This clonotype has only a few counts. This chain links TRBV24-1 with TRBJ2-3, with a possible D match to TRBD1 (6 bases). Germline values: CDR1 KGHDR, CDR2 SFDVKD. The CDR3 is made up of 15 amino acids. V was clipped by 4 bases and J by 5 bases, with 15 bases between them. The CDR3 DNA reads TGTGCCACCAGTGACCCCGCTCAGACAGGAGATACGCAGTATTTT. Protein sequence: CATSDPAQTGDTQYF.

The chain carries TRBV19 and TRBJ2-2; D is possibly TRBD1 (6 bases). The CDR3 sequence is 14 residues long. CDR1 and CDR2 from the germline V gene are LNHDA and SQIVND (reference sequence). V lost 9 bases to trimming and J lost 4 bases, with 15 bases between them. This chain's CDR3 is CASKQGRGTGELFF. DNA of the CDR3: TGTGCCAGCAAACAGGGCCGGGGCACCGGGGAGCTGTTTTTT.

CDR3 loop: CASSPRQGPRGYEQYF. The CDR3 DNA reads TGTGCCAGCTCACCACGACAGGGACCTCGGGGCTACGAGCAGTACTTC. The chain joins TRBV18 to TRBJ2-7; TRBD1 matches at 7 bases. Trimming took 1 base from V and 3 from J; bases not matched to a gene: 9. The CDR3 spans 16 residues. Germline CDR1 reads KGHSH; CDR2 reads LQKENI.

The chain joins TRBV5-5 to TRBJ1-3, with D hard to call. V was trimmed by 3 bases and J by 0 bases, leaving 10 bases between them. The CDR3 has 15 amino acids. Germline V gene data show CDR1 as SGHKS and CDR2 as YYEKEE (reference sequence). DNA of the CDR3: TGTGCCAGCAGCTCCCGACTCTTCTCTGGAAACACCATATATTTT. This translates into CASSSRLFSGNTIYF.

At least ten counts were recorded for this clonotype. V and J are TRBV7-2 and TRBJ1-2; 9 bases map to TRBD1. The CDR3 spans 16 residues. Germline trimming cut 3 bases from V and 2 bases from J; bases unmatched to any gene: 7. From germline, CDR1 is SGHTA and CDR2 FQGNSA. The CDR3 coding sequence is TGTGCCAGCAGCTTGGCTGGACAGGGGAGGAACTATGGCTACACCTTC. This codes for CASSLAGQGRNYGYTF.

The CDR3 region is CASSLTPGGDTQYF. The CDR3 DNA follows: TGTGCCAGCAGTTTAACCCCAGGGGGAGATACGCAGTATTTT. This chain connects TRBV28 to TRBJ2-3; 7 nucleotides line up with TRBD1. The CDR3 runs 14 residues. Germline V gene lookup returns CDR1 MDHEN and CDR2 SYDVKM. V lost 2 bases, J lost 5 bases, and 4 bases stayed unmatched. The full variable domain, in which reference TRBV28 and TRBJ2-3 provide the parts outside the CDR3, is DVKVTQSSRYLVKRTGEKVFLECVQDMDHENMFWYRQDPGLGLRLIYFSYDVKMKEKGDIPEGYSVSREKKERFSLILESASTNQTSMYLCASSLTPGGDTQYFGPGTRLTVL.

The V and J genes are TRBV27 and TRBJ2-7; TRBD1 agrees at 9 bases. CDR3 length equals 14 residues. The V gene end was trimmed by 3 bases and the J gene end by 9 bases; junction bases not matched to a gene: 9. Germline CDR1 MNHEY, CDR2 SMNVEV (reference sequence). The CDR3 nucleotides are TGTGCCAGCAGTTTCACCGGGACAGGGATAAGGCAGTACTTC. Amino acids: CASSFTGTGIRQYF.

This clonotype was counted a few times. The CDR3, as DNA: TGTGCCAGCAGTTTAACGGGACACGGCAATCAGCCCCAGCATTTT. As protein: CASSLTGHGNQPQHF. The rearrangement uses TRBV27 and TRBJ1-5; D is perhaps TRBD1 (6 bases). The germline V gene encodes CDR1 MNHEY and CDR2 SMNVEV (reference sequence). The CDR3 consists of 15 residues. V was pared by 2 bases and J by 2 bases, with 10 bases between.

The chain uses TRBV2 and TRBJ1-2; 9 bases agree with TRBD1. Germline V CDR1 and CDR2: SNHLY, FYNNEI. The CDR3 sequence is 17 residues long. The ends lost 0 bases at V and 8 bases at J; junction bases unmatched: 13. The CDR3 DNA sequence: TGTGCCAGCAGTGAAGCGCTCTGGGACAGGGTAGGAAGCGGCTACACCTTC. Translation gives CASSEALWDRVGSGYTF.

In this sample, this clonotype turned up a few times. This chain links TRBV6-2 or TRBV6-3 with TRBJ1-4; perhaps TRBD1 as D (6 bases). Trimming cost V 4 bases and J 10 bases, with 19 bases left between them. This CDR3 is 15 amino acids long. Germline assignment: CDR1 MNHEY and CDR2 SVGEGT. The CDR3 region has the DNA TGTGCCAGCAGTTCCCCAGGGGAAGGAAGGGGAAAACTGTTTTTT. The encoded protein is CASSSPGEGRGKLFF.

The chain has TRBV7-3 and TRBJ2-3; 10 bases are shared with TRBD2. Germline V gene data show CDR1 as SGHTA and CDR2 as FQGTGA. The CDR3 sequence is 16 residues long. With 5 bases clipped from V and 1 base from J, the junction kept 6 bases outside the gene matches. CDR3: CASSETSGSGTDTQYF. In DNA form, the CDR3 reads TGTGCCAGCAGCGAGACTAGCGGGTCGGGCACAGATACGCAGTATTTT.

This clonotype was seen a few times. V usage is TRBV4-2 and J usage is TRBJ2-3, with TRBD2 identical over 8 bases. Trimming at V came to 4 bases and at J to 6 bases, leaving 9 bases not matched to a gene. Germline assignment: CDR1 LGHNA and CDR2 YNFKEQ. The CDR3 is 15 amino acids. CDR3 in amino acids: CASSLPGLGGDTQYF. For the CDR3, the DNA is TGTGCCAGCAGCCTACCGGGACTAGGAGGGGATACGCAGTATTTT.

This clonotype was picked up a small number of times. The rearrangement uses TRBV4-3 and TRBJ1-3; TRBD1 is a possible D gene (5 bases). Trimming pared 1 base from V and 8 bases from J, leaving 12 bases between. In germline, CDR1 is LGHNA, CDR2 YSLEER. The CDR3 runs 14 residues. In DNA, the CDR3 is TGCGCCAGCAGCCAAGGGGACTCAGGATACACCATATATTTT. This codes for CASSQGDSGYTIYF.

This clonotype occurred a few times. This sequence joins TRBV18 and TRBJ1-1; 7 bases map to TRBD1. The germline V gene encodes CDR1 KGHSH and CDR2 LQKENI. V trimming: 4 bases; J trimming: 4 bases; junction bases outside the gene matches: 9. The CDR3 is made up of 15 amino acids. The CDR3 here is CASSQWDRGVTEAFF. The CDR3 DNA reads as TGTGCCAGCTCACAGTGGGACAGAGGCGTCACTGAAGCTTTCTTT. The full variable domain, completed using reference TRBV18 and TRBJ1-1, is NAGVMQNPRHLVRRRGQEARLRCSPMKGHSHVYWYRQLPEEGLKFMVYLQKENIIDESGMPKERFSAEFPKEGPSILRIQQVVRGDSAAYFCASSQWDRGVTEAFFGQGTRLTVV.

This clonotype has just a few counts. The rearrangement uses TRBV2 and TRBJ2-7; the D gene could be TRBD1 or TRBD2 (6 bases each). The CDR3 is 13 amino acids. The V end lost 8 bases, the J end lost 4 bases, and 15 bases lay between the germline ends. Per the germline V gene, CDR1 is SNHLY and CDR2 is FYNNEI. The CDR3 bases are TGTGCCAGCGGGGGGCGACCTAATTACGAGCAGTACGTC. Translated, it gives CASGGRPNYEQYV.

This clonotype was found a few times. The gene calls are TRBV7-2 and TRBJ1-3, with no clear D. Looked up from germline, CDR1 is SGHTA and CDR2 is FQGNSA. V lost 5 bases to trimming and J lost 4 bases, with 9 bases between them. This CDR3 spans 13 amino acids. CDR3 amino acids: CASSHGTGNTIYF. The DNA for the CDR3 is TGTGCCAGCAGCCACGGTACAGGAAACACCATATATTTT.

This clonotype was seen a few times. The CDR3 DNA reads as TGCGCCAGCAGCCCCGAAGGGCGGGGGGGCTTGCCGTTTTTT. This gives the protein CASSPEGRGGLPFF. The J gene is TRBJ2-2, the V gene TRBV5-1, with 9 bases matching TRBD2. Germline CDR1 is SGHRS and CDR2 is YFSETQ. Losses at the gene ends were 4 bases for V and 16 bases for J; bases not matched to a gene: 14. The CDR3 is 14 amino acids.

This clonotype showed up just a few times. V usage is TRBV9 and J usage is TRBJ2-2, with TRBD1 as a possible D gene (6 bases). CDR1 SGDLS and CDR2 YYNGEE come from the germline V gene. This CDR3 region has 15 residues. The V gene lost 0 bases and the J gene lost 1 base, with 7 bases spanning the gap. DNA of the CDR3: TGTGCCAGCAGCGTAGGGGGACAGAACACCGGGGAGCTGTTTTTT. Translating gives CASSVGGQNTGELFF.

The CDR3 spells CASSLPGRQTQYF. CDR3 DNA sequence: TGCGCCAGCAGCTTGCCGGGCAGGCAGACCCAGTACTTC. The chain carries TRBV5-1 and TRBJ2-5; D remains unclear. Germline V gives CDR1 SGHRS, CDR2 YFSETQ. This CDR3 is built from 13 residues. V lost 1 base, J lost 6 bases, and 10 bases lay in between.

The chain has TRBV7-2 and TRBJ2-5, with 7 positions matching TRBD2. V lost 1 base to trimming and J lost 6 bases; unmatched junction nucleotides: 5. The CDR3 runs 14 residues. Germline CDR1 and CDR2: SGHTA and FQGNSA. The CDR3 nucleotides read TGTGCCAGCAGCTTAGAATCCGGGAGGAAGACCCAGTACTTC. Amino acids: CASSLESGRKTQYF.